The sample holds a few counts of the clone carrying this T cell receptor beta chain. Reverse transcribing all isolated RNA meant expressed TCRB transcripts were sequenced. Repertoires were generated with immunoSEQ multiplex PCR, while TCRdb's copy carries only in-frame clones and drops some. The profile shows hundreds of thousands of clones, around a sixth of them singletons. The germline gives CDR1 SGHNT, CDR2 YYREEE (reference sequence). V lost 4 bases and J lost 0, with 14 bases in between. CDR3 length: 15 residues. The record originates from a study of beta chain features in type 1 diabetes. The V and J genes are TRBV5-4 and TRBJ2-7; D is perhaps TRBD1 (6 bases). The sequencing input was naive CD4+ T cells from blood. This receptor was obtained from a man aged 18 to 30 in good health. CDR3 sequence (DNA): TGTGCCAGCAGCCAGGACAGCATCCCCTCCTACGAGCAGTACTTC. Its protein is CASSQDSIPSYEQYF.